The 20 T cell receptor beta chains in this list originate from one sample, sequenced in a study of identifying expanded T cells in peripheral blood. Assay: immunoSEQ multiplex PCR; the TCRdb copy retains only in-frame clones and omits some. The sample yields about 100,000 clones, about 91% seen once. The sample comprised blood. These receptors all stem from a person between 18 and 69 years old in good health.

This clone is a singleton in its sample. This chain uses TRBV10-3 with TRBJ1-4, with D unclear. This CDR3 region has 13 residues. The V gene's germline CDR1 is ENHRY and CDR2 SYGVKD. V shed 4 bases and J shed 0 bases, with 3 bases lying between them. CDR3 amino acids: CAISGATNEKLFF. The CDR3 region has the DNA TGTGCCATCAGTGGGGCAACTAATGAAAAACTGTTTTTT.

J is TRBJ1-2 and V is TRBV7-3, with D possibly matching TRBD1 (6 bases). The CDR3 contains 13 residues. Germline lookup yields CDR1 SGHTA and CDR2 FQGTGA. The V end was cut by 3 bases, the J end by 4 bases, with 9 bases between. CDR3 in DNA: TGTGCCAGCAGCTTGGGGACAAGCTATGGCTACACCTTC. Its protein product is CASSLGTSYGYTF.

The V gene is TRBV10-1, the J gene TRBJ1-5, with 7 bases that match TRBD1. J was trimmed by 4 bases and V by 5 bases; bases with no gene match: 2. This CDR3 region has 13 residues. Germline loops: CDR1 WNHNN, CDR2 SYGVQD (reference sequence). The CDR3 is CASSQGGNQPQHF. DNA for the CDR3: TGCGCCAGCAGTCAGGGGGGTAATCAGCCCCAGCATTTT.

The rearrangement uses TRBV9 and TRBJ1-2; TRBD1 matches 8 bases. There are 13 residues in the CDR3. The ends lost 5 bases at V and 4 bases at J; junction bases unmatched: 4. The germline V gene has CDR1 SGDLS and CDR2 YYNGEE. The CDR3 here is CASRVQGGYGYTF. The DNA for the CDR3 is TGTGCCAGCAGGGTACAGGGGGGCTATGGCTACACCTTC.

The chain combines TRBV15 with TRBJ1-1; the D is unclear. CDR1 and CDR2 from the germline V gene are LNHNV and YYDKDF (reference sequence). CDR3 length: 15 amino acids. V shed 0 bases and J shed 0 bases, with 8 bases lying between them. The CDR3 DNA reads TGTGCCACCAGCAGAGATTTGGCTCTGAACACTGAAGCTTTCTTT. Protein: CATSRDLALNTEAFF.

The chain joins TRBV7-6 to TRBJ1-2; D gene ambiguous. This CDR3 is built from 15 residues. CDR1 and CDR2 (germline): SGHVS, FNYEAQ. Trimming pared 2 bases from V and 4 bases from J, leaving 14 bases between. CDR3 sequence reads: CASSLSEGSLYGYTF. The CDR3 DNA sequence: TGTGCCAGCAGCTTATCGGAGGGTTCTCTCTATGGCTACACCTTC.

CDR3 in DNA: TGTGCCAGCAGCTCTTCCCTACCCGGGACAGGCTACGAGCAGTACTTC. Encoded protein: CASSSSLPGTGYEQYF. The gene calls are TRBV11-1 and TRBJ2-7; 8 positions agree with TRBD1. V lost 4 bases, J lost 3 bases, and 11 bases stayed unmatched. In germline, CDR1 is SGHAT, CDR2 FQDESV (reference sequence). CDR3 length equals 16 residues.

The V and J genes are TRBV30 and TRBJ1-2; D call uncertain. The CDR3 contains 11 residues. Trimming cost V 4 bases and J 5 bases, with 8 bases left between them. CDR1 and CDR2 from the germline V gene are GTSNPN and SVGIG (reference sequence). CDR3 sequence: CAWTGPYGYTF. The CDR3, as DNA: TGTGCCTGGACAGGCCCTTATGGCTACACCTTC. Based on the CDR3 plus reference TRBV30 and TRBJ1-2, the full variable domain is SQTIHQWPATLVQPVGSPLSLECTVEGTSNPNLYWYRQAAGRGLQLLFYSVGIGQISSEVPQNLSASRPQDRQFILSSKKLLLSDSGFYLCAWTGPYGYTFGSGTRLTVV.

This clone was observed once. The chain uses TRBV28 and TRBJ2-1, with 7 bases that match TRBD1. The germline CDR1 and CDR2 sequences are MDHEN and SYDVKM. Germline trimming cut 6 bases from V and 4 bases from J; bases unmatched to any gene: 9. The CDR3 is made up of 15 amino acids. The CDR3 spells CASRPTGFLYNEQFF. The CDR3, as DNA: TGTGCCAGCAGACCGACAGGGTTTCTTTACAATGAGCAGTTCTTC.

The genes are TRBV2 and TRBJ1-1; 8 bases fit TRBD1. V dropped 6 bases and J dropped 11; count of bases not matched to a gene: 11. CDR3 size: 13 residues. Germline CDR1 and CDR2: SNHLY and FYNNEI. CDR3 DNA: TGTGCCAGCAGGAAAGGGACAGGCCTTGGGGCTTTCTTT. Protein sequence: CASRKGTGLGAFF.

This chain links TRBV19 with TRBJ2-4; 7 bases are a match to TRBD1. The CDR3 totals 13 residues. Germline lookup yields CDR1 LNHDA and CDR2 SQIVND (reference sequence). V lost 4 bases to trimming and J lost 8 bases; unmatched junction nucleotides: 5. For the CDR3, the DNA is TGTGCCAGTAGTAGACGACAGGGAGACATTCAGTACTTC. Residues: CASSRRQGDIQYF.

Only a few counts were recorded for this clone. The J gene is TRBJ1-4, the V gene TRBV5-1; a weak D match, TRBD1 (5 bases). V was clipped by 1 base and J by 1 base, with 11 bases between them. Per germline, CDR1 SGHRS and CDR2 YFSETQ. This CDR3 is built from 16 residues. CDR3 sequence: CASSLSGGVTNEKLFF. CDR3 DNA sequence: TGCGCCAGCAGCTTGAGTGGGGGAGTAACTAATGAAAAACTGTTTTTT.

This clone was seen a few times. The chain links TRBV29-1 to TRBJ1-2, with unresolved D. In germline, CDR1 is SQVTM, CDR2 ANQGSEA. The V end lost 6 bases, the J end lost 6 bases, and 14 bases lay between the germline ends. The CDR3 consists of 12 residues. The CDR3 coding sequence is TGCAGCGTCGCCGGGAGGAGGGATGGCTACACCTTC. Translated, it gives CSVAGRRDGYTF.

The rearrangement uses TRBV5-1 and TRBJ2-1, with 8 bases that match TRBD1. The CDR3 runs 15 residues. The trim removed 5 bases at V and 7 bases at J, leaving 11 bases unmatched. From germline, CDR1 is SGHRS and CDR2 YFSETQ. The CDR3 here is CASRPPVTGDNEQFF. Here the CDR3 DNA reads TGCGCCAGCAGGCCCCCCGTGACAGGGGATAATGAGCAGTTCTTC.

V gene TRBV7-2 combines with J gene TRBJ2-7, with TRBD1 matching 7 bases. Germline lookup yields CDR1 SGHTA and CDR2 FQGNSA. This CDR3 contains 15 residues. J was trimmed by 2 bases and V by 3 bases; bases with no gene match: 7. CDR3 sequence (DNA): TGTGCCAGCAGCTTGACAGGGTCCTTAACCTACGAGCAGTACTTC. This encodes CASSLTGSLTYEQYF.

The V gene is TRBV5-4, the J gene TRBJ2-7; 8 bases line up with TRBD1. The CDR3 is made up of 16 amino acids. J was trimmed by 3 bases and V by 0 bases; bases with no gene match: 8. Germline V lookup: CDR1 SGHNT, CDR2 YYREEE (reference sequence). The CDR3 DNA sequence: TGTGCCAGCAGCTTGGGGGGTTCAGACAGGGGCTACGAGCAGTACTTC. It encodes CASSLGGSDRGYEQYF.

The CDR3 DNA is TGTGCCTGGGGTTTGGGGTTGGGCGGCTACACCTTC. Protein sequence: CAWGLGLGGYTF. The V and J genes are TRBV30 and TRBJ1-2, with D uncertain. Germline lookup yields CDR1 GTSNPN and CDR2 SVGIG (reference sequence). This CDR3 region has 12 residues. Trimming stripped 5 bases from V and 8 bases from J, with 15 bases between.

CDR3 region: CASGVRGWTEAFF. In nucleotides, the CDR3 is TGTGCCAGCGGAGTCAGGGGGTGGACTGAAGCTTTCTTT. This sequence joins TRBV2 and TRBJ1-1; 7 bases map to TRBD1. CDR1 SNHLY and CDR2 FYNNEI come from the germline V gene. The CDR3 sequence is 13 residues long. V shed 8 bases, J shed 5 bases, and the junction held 8 bases outside the gene matches.

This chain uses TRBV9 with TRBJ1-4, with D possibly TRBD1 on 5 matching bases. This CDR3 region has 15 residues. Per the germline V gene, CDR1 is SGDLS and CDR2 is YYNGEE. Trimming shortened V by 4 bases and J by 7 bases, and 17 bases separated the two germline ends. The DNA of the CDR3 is TGTGCCAGCAGCTCCCGGACAAAAGAGGGTGAAAAACTGTTTTTT. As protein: CASSSRTKEGEKLFF.

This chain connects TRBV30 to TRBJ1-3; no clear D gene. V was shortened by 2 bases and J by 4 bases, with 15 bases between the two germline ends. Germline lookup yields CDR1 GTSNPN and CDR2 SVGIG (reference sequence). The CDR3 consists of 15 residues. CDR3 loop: CAWSPPWMYGNTIYF. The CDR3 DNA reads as TGTGCCTGGAGTCCCCCTTGGATGTACGGAAACACCATATATTTT.